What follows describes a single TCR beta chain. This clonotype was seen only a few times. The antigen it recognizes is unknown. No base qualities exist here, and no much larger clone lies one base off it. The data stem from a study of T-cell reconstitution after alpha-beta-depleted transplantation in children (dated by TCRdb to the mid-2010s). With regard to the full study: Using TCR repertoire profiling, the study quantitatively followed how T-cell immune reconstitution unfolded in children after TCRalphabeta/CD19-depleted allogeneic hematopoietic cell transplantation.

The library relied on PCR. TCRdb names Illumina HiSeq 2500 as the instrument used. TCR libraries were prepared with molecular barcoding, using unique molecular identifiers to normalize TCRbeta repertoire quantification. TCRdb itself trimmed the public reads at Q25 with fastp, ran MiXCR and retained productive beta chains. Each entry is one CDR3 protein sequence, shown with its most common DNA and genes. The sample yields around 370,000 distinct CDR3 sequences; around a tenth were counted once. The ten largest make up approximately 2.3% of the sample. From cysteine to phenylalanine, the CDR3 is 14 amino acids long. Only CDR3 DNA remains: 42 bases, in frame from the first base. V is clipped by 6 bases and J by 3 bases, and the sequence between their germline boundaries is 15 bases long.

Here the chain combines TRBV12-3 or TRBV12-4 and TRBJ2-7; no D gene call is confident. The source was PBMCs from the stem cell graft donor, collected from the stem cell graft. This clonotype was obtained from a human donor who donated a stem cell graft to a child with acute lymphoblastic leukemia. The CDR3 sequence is CASSQDTHNYEQYF. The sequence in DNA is TGTGCCAGCAGCCAAGACACACACAACTACGAGCAGTACTTC.